The 18 T cell receptor beta chains reported below all come from one sample, sequenced in a study of identical twins. TCRdb independently ran MiXCR on the 5' RACE reads; one entry per CDR3 protein. In the table there are 1.5 million to 2 million distinct CDR3 sequences, 32% of which are singletons. Sequenced input: cord blood. These receptor sequences come from a newborn girl in good health.

A note on this clonotype: A read error may account for a junction end that differs from germline. The chain carries TRBV2 and TRBJ1-4; D is uncertain. This CDR3 is built from 15 residues. CDR1 SNHLY and CDR2 FYNNEI come from the germline V gene. The CDR3 here is CASSATSTTSEKLFF. DNA for the CDR3: TGTGCCAGCAGTGCTACAAGCACAACTAGTGAAAAACTGTTTTTT.

This clonotype was observed a handful of times. The gene calls are TRBV20-1 and TRBJ1-6, with TRBD1 identical over 9 bases. V was pared by 0 bases and J by 9 bases, with 12 bases of the junction left unmatched. Per the germline V gene, CDR1 is DFQATT and CDR2 is SNEGSKA (reference sequence). The CDR3 consists of 17 residues. The CDR3 region has the DNA TGCAGTGCTAGAGAGGACAGGGGTCCTTTCATCGTTTCACCCCTCCACTTT. Translation gives CSAREDRGPFIVSPLHF.

To note about this clonotype: Germline is not matched at one junction end, which may reflect a read error. This chain uses TRBV3-1 with TRBJ1-1, with 12 bases matching TRBD1. The CDR3 is made up of 17 amino acids. CDR1 and CDR2 from the germline V gene are LGHDT and YNNKEL (reference sequence). This CDR3 is CASSQPGQGASNTEAFF. CDR3 coding DNA: TGTGCCAGCAGCCAACCGGGACAGGGGGCCTCAAACACTGAGGCTTTCTTT.

This clonotype was observed a handful of times. The chain links TRBV20-1 to TRBJ1-6; weak D call: TRBD1 (5 bases). Germline CDR1 DFQATT, CDR2 SNEGSKA (reference sequence). The CDR3 totals 13 residues. V lost 3 bases and J 8 bases, leaving 11 bases between the germline ends. CDR3: CSARRQGDSPLHF. In DNA, the CDR3 is TGCAGTGCTAGGCGGCAGGGCGATTCACCCCTCCACTTT.

In its sample, this clonotype was seen a few times. The chain links TRBV24-1 to TRBJ1-2; 7 nucleotides match TRBD1. Germline V gene data show CDR1 as KGHDR and CDR2 as SFDVKD. With V trimmed by 1 base and J by 8 bases, 3 bases remained unmatched. The CDR3 totals 13 residues. Here the CDR3 reads CATSDLDREGYTF. Written as DNA, the CDR3 is TGTGCCACCAGTGATTTAGACAGGGAAGGCTACACCTTC.

The chain has TRBV20-1 and TRBJ1-2, with D possibly being TRBD1 (5 bases). This CDR3 has 16 amino acids. Trimming took off 3 bases at V and 8 bases at J, with 25 bases between the two ends. Looked up from germline, CDR1 is DFQATT and CDR2 is SNEGSKA (reference sequence). CDR3 region: CSARKNWDRGPDGYTF. The CDR3, as DNA: TGCAGTGCTAGGAAAAACTGGGACCGAGGACCCGACGGCTACACCTTC.

V is TRBV5-1 and J is TRBJ1-1; 9 nucleotides agree with TRBD1. J was trimmed by 7 bases and V by 0 bases; bases with no gene match: 10. The CDR3 runs to 16 residues. CDR1 and CDR2 (germline): SGHRS, YFSETQ. The CDR3, as DNA: TGCGCCAGCAGCTTGGACAGGGGGCCCGGGGGAAGTGAAGCTTTCTTT. Translating gives CASSLDRGPGGSEAFF. The whole variable domain, remainder taken from reference TRBV5-1 and TRBJ1-1, is KAGVTQTPRYLIKTRGQQVTLSCSPISGHRSVSWYQQTPGQGLQFLFEYFSETQRNKGNFPGRFSGRQFSNSRSEMNVSTLELGDSALYLCASSLDRGPGGSEAFFGQGTRLTVV.

This clonotype has at least ten counts. V is TRBV5-1 and J is TRBJ2-1; maybe TRBD2 (5 bases). With 4 bases removed from V and 4 bases from J, the gap between germline ends came to 18 bases. Germline CDR1 SGHRS, CDR2 YFSETQ. The CDR3 is 16 residues long. The CDR3 loop is CASSKDGVPVYNEQFF. The CDR3 nucleotides read TGCGCCAGCAGCAAGGACGGGGTCCCTGTTTACAATGAGCAGTTCTTC. Using reference TRBV5-1 and TRBJ2-1 for the parts outside the CDR3, the full variable domain is KAGVTQTPRYLIKTRGQQVTLSCSPISGHRSVSWYQQTPGQGLQFLFEYFSETQRNKGNFPGRFSGRQFSNSRSEMNVSTLELGDSALYLCASSKDGVPVYNEQFFGPGTRLTVL.

The chain is built from TRBV5-1 and TRBJ2-1, with TRBD1 identical over 10 bases. After removal of 4 bases from V and 2 bases from J, the junction contained 6 bases not matched to a gene. This CDR3 has 16 residues. Germline CDR1 reads SGHRS; CDR2 reads YFSETQ. CDR3 in DNA: TGCGCCAGCAGCCACCGGACAGGGGGGACCTACAATGAGCAGTTCTTC. Protein sequence: CASSHRTGGTYNEQFF.

This clonotype showed up just a few times. J is TRBJ2-5 and V is TRBV20-1; 11 bases fit TRBD2. CDR1 is DFQATT, CDR2 SNEGSKA, per germline (reference sequence). The CDR3 extends over 14 amino acids. The trim removed 3 bases at V and 7 bases at J, leaving 7 bases unmatched. The CDR3: CSARNSGGDWTQYF. In DNA, the CDR3 is TGCAGTGCTAGGAATAGCGGGGGGGATTGGACCCAGTACTTC.

A few counts support this clonotype. This rearrangement joins TRBV20-1 to TRBJ2-1; 10 bases are a match to TRBD2. Losses at the gene ends were 0 bases for V and 8 bases for J; bases not matched to a gene: 10. This CDR3 is 16 amino acids long. Germline V lookup: CDR1 DFQATT, CDR2 SNEGSKA (reference sequence). The CDR3 region has the DNA TGCAGTGCTAGAGATCAGCGGGGGGGGGCTGGCGATGAGCAGTTCTTC. Protein product: CSARDQRGGAGDEQFF.

With regard to this clonotype: Just one base apart from a much larger clone, this may be a read error. Because the CDR3 is missing its conserved closing phenylalanine or tryptophan, this is likely a read error. The chain uses TRBV28 and TRBJ2-5; weak D call: TRBD2 (5 bases). The CDR3 is made up of 16 amino acids. V was clipped by 5 bases and J by 1 base, with 17 bases between them. Germline CDR1 MDHEN, CDR2 SYDVKM. The CDR3 here is CASSHPSLHSQETQYL. CDR3 in DNA: TGTGCCAGCAGTCACCCTAGCCTCCATTCCCAAGAGACCCAGTACTTA.

As to this clonotype: With a much larger clone just one base away, this may be a read error. The chain couples TRBV28 to TRBJ2-1; 7 bases align to TRBD1. The J call is uncertain, as TRBJ2-7 better fits the DNA end. The germline CDR1 and CDR2 sequences are MDHEN and SYDVKM. CDR3 size: 15 residues. The CDR3 sequence: CASSGTVPIYNEQYF. DNA for the CDR3: TGTGCCAGCAGTGGGACAGTCCCTATTTACAATGAGCAGTACTTC.

About this clonotype: Just one base apart from a much larger clone, this may be a read error. The genes are TRBV27 and TRBJ2-4, with unresolved D. V was cut by 5 bases and J by 15 bases, with 5 bases left in between. The germline CDR1 and CDR2 sequences are MNHEY and SMNVEV (reference sequence). The CDR3 is 8 residues long. The CDR3 reads CASSEPYF. As DNA, the CDR3 is TGTGCCAGCAGTGAGCCGTACTTC.

The V and J genes are TRBV9 and TRBJ2-3; 8 bases are a match to TRBD2. The germline gives CDR1 SGDLS, CDR2 YYNGEE. Germline trimming cut 1 base from V and 4 bases from J; bases unmatched to any gene: 8. This CDR3 has 16 residues. The CDR3 nucleotides are TGTGCCAGCAGCGTAACTCCCGGGGGGGCGTCAGATACGCAGTATTTT. Its translation: CASSVTPGGASDTQYF.

This clonotype has a handful of counts. The CDR3 loop is CASSLLPGARNEQFF. The CDR3 nucleotides are TGCGCCAGCAGCTTGCTACCGGGGGCGAGAAATGAGCAGTTCTTC. This chain links TRBV5-1 with TRBJ2-1; D is perhaps TRBD1 or TRBD2 (6 bases each). V shed 1 base and J shed 7 bases, with 15 bases lying between them. This CDR3 contains 15 residues. Germline CDR1 reads SGHRS; CDR2 reads YFSETQ.

The chain links TRBV2 to TRBJ2-3; D is ambiguous. The CDR3 extends over 12 amino acids. Germline V lookup: CDR1 SNHLY, CDR2 FYNNEI. V shed 4 bases and J shed 4 bases, with 6 bases lying between them. The CDR3 region is CASSVLPDTQYF. The CDR3, as DNA: TGTGCCAGCAGTGTGCTACCAGATACGCAGTATTTT.

This clonotype was observed a handful of times. V gene TRBV7-9 combines with J gene TRBJ2-3; possible D gene TRBD2, 6 bases. CDR3 size: 15 residues. Germline V gene sequence: CDR1 SEHNR, CDR2 FQNEAQ (reference sequence). V lost 0 bases and J lost 0, with 7 bases in between. The CDR3 is CASSLARDSTDTQYF. CDR3 nucleotides: TGTGCCAGCAGCTTAGCGCGGGACAGCACAGATACGCAGTATTTT. The full variable domain, its missing parts supplied by reference TRBV7-9 and TRBJ2-3, is DTGVSQNPRHKITKRGQNVTFRCDPISEHNRLYWYRQTLGQGPEFLTYFQNEAQLEKSRLLSDRFSAERPKGSFSTLEIQRTEQGDSAMYLCASSLARDSTDTQYFGPGTRLTVL.